This TCR beta chain appears in the sequencing data of a study of control samples from healthy donors and cancer patients. CDR1 and CDR2 from the germline V gene are MNHEY and SVGAGI. CDR3 length: 13 amino acids. Trimming shortened V by 5 bases and J by 8 bases, and 15 bases separated the two germline ends. TCRdb's copy holds only in-frame clones and misses some; the assay was immunoSEQ multiplex PCR. The top ten clones hold roughly 1.2% of a sample with 50,000 to 65,000 clones, about nine tenths of them seen once. The TCR comes from a woman aged 45 to 65 with colorectal cancer. The chain joins TRBV6-5 to TRBJ1-2, with unresolved D. Sample: PBMCs. DNA of the CDR3: TGTGCCAGCAGTCGCACCCCCCCTGTCGGCTACACCTTC. Translation gives CASSRTPPVGYTF.